The 17 T cell receptor beta chains reported below all come from one sample, sequenced in a study of a mutant IDH1 vaccine in newly diagnosed glioma. Here immunoSEQ multiplex PCR was the method, and the copy in TCRdb shows in-frame clones only, minus some. This sample has about 54,000 clones, with approximately 80% found just once. These receptors have no identified antigens. Time point specified: week 35, safety follow-up. In the vaccine, a single dose held 300 ug of the mutant IDH1 20-mer peptide, along with topical imiquimod. The sequences come from PBMCs, collected from a glioma patient whose treatment included an IDH1 peptide vaccine. The receptor source for this set is a woman between 18 and 29 years old with glioma.

The chain uses TRBV7-3 and TRBJ2-1, with 14 bases lining up with TRBD2. Germline V CDR1 and CDR2: SGHTA, FQGTGA. V shed 6 bases, J shed 4 bases, and the junction held 11 bases outside the gene matches. This CDR3 spans 18 amino acids. The DNA of the CDR3 is TGTGCCAGCAGACGGACTAGCGGGGGGTCCGACTTTTACAATGAGCAGTTCTTC. Protein sequence: CASRRTSGGSDFYNEQFF.

This clone has a single count. The V gene is TRBV5-4, the J gene TRBJ1-4, with no clear D. Germline values: CDR1 SGHNT, CDR2 YYREEE (reference sequence). V was pared by 0 bases and J by 3 bases, with 6 bases between. The CDR3 runs to 14 residues. This chain's CDR3 is CASSLGPSNEKLFF. The CDR3 nucleotides read TGTGCCAGCAGCTTGGGCCCATCTAATGAAAAACTGTTTTTT.

The chain has TRBV6-5 and TRBJ2-3; maybe TRBD2 (6 bases). The CDR3 consists of 16 residues. The V gene's germline CDR1 is MNHEY and CDR2 SVGAGI. V was shortened by 0 bases and J by 1 base, with 11 bases between the two germline ends. Here the CDR3 reads CASSYSGTAGTDTQYF. The CDR3 nucleotides are TGTGCCAGCAGTTACTCGGGGACTGCCGGCACAGATACGCAGTATTTT.

The V call is TRBV10-2, the J call TRBJ2-3; 9 bases align to TRBD2. This CDR3 contains 13 residues. J lost 5 bases, V lost 6 bases, and 3 bases had no gene match. Germline assignment: CDR1 WSHSY and CDR2 SAAADI. The CDR3 loop is CASSLAGEDTQYF. Here the CDR3 DNA reads TGCGCCAGCAGCTTAGCGGGAGAAGATACGCAGTATTTT.

The V call is TRBV6-1, the J call TRBJ2-7; D not certain. V was trimmed by 2 bases and J by 10 bases, leaving 12 bases between them. The CDR3 is 12 amino acids. Looked up from germline, CDR1 is MNHNS and CDR2 is SASEGT. The CDR3 sequence is CASSELTRRQYF. CDR3 sequence (DNA): TGTGCCAGCAGTGAACTGACCCGTCGACAGTACTTC.

The CDR3: CASRHMGGGQPQHF. The DNA of the CDR3 is TGTGCCAGCCGCCACATGGGCGGAGGCCAGCCCCAGCATTTT. The J gene is TRBJ1-5, the V gene TRBV28; no clear D gene. Germline CDR1 MDHEN, CDR2 SYDVKM. The V and J ends lost 8 bases and 7 bases respectively, with 18 bases between them. This CDR3 is 14 amino acids long.

The CDR3 region has the DNA TGTGCCAGCAGGATTACTAGCTACAATGAGCAGTTCTTC. Its protein product is CASRITSYNEQFF. This chain links TRBV6-5 with TRBJ2-1, with a weak D call TRBD2 (5 bases). Germline values: CDR1 MNHEY, CDR2 SVGAGI. Trimming took off 6 bases at V and 3 bases at J, with 9 bases between the two ends. This CDR3 spans 13 amino acids.

V and J are TRBV18 and TRBJ2-5; D is unclear. Trimming pared 3 bases from V and 4 bases from J, leaving 3 bases between. This CDR3 has 11 amino acids. Germline loops: CDR1 KGHSH, CDR2 LQKENI. The CDR3 coding sequence is TGTGCCAGCTCACCTACAGAGACCCAGTACTTC. This gives the protein CASSPTETQYF. The full variable domain, with the rest looked up from reference TRBV18 and TRBJ2-5, is NAGVMQNPRHLVRRRGQEARLRCSPMKGHSHVYWYRQLPEEGLKFMVYLQKENIIDESGMPKERFSAEFPKEGPSILRIQQVVRGDSAAYFCASSPTETQYFGPGTRLLVL.

The chain carries TRBV7-9 and TRBJ2-3; 9 bases are shared with TRBD2. J was trimmed by 6 bases and V by 3 bases; bases with no gene match: 7. CDR1 is SEHNR and CDR2 is FQNEAQ in the germline V gene (reference sequence). The CDR3 sequence is 15 residues long. The CDR3 is CASSFSGRSLDTQYF. The CDR3 DNA is TGTGCCAGCAGCTTTAGCGGGAGAAGTTTGGATACGCAGTATTTT. The full variable domain, its missing parts supplied by reference TRBV7-9 and TRBJ2-3, is DTGVSQNPRHKITKRGQNVTFRCDPISEHNRLYWYRQTLGQGPEFLTYFQNEAQLEKSRLLSDRFSAERPKGSFSTLEIQRTEQGDSAMYLCASSFSGRSLDTQYFGPGTRLTVL.

This clone was found once. The chain joins TRBV30 to TRBJ2-2, with 8 bases that match TRBD1. V gave up 6 bases and J gave up 6 bases; unmatched junction bases: 6. Germline V gene sequence: CDR1 GTSNPN, CDR2 SVGIG (reference sequence). The CDR3 has 13 residues. In DNA form, the CDR3 reads TGTGCCTGTACGGGACAGGCCCCCGGGGAGCTGTTTTTT. This translates into CACTGQAPGELFF.

The chain uses TRBV11-3 and TRBJ2-2; D remains unclear. The CDR3 has 15 amino acids. Germline CDR1 SGHNT, CDR2 YENEEA. V was shortened by 5 bases and J by 3 bases, with 13 bases between the two germline ends. CDR3 loop: CASSPRDSYTGELFF. CDR3 nucleotide sequence: TGTGCCAGCAGCCCTCGCGATTCCTACACCGGGGAGCTGTTTTTT.

The V gene is TRBV7-9, the J gene TRBJ2-5, with 10 nucleotides matching TRBD1. The ends lost 4 bases at V and 7 bases at J; junction bases unmatched: 12. The CDR3 runs to 16 residues. In germline, CDR1 is SEHNR, CDR2 FQNEAQ (reference sequence). CDR3 in DNA: TGTGCCAGCAGCTCCTCCGACAGGGGGCTACGGGGGACCCAGTACTTC. It translates to CASSSSDRGLRGTQYF.

The CDR3 DNA reads TGTGCCAGCAGCGTCTCAGGGGGCTTCGACGAGCAGTACTTC. Translation gives CASSVSGGFDEQYF. This rearrangement joins TRBV2 to TRBJ2-7; 8 bases are a match to TRBD1. The V and J ends lost 6 bases and 5 bases, in that order; junction bases with no gene match: 9. The CDR3 loop spans 14 amino acids. Germline values: CDR1 SNHLY, CDR2 FYNNEI.

This sequence joins TRBV19 and TRBJ2-7, with D unresolved. Germline V gene data show CDR1 as LNHDA and CDR2 as SQIVND (reference sequence). There are 12 residues in the CDR3. Trimming removed 3 bases at V and 3 bases at J, with 6 bases between. The CDR3 is CASSIVGYEQYF. CDR3 nucleotides: TGTGCCAGTAGTATTGTGGGCTACGAGCAGTACTTC.

V gene TRBV4-1 combines with J gene TRBJ1-2; possibly TRBD1 for D (5 bases). Germline assignment: CDR1 MGHRA and CDR2 YSYEKL. The CDR3 is made up of 15 amino acids. V lost 1 base and J 2 bases, leaving 11 bases between the germline ends. The CDR3 DNA reads as TGCGCCAGCAGCCAAGTTGTGGGGACGAACTATGGCTACACCTTC. It translates to CASSQVVGTNYGYTF.

The rearrangement uses TRBV7-6 and TRBJ1-2, with D tentatively TRBD1 (5 bases). Between the trimmed V and J ends, which lost 6 bases and 4 bases, there was a span of 15 bases. Germline V gene data show CDR1 as SGHVS and CDR2 as FNYEAQ. The CDR3 totals 14 residues. The chain's CDR3 is CASRQDLPLYGYTF. CDR3 sequence (DNA): TGTGCCAGCAGACAGGACCTGCCCCTCTATGGCTACACCTTC.

Here the CDR3 reads CASSVVNSNEQFF. CDR3 nucleotides: TGTGCCAGCAGCGTAGTCAACTCGAATGAGCAGTTCTTC. V usage is TRBV9 and J usage is TRBJ2-1; D gene ambiguous. This CDR3 has 13 residues. The V end was cut by 0 bases, the J end by 7 bases, with 8 bases between. CDR1 and CDR2 (germline): SGDLS, YYNGEE.